This is a list of T cell receptor beta chains from one sample in a study of T cells in Graves' hyperthyroidism and ophthalmopathy. TCRdb recomputed calls from the multiplex PCR reads with MiXCR, one row per CDR3 protein. The data contain approximately 590,000 distinct CDR3 sequences, approximately 14% of them seen just once; the ten biggest clones take up around 7.5%. The source material was blood. All receptors derive from a woman aged 25 to 39 with Graves' hyperthyroidism. CDR3s include the opening cysteine and the closing phenylalanine or tryptophan. Fields, in order: clone size, D gene, V gene, J gene, CDR3 DNA, CDR3 protein. D genes are given only for firm matches. Not every row has a clone size; where given, it reads once, few, many or a size class.

many	-	TRBV18	TRBJ1-5	TGTGCCAGCTCAAAGAATAGCAATCAGCCCCAGCATTTT	CASSKNSNQPQHF
few	TRBD1	TRBV9	TRBJ1-5	TGTGCCAGCAGCGTGGGACAGACCAATCAGCCCCAGCATTTT	CASSVGQTNQPQHF
many	-	TRBV7-2	TRBJ2-3	TGTGCCAGCAGCTTAGTGGGTAGTATAACAGATACGCAGTATTTT	CASSLVGSITDTQYF
many	-	TRBV6-1	TRBJ1-1	TGTGCCAGCAACGAAGTTATTGTGGCGAGCACTGAAGCTTTCTTT	CASNEVIVASTEAFF
many	TRBD2	TRBV7-2	TRBJ2-1	TGTGCCAGCAGCTTATTGGGACTAGCCAATGAGCAGTTCTTC	CASSLLGLANEQFF
few	-	TRBV20-1	TRBJ2-2	TGCAGTGCTAGTTTGCAGGCTGTCGACACCGGGGAGCTGTTTTTT	CSASLQAVDTGELFF
few	-	TRBV18	TRBJ2-3	TGTGCCAGCTCAGAGACGGCGGGTACGCAGTATTTT	CASSETAGTQYF
many	-	TRBV5-1	TRBJ2-5	TGCGCCAGCAGCTTGGCCGGACAGTATCAAGAGACCCAGTACTTC	CASSLAGQYQETQYF
many	TRBD1	TRBV5-1	TRBJ2-1	TGCGCCAGCAGCCACAGGGGGACAGACCTAACAGGAAAGCAGTTCTTC	CASSHRGTDLTGKQFF
-	-	TRBV12-3/TRBV12-4	TRBJ2-5	TGTGCCAGCAGTTTAGCGGACTCTTTAGCTTACCTCCAGTACTTC	CASSLADSLAYLQYF
many	-	TRBV7-9	TRBJ2-7	TGTGCCAGCAGCTTAGGTGGACAAGAGCAGTACTTC	CASSLGGQEQYF
many	TRBD1	TRBV20-1	TRBJ2-7	TGCAGTGCTAGGAGGGACAGGGGGACCTACGAGCAGTACTTC	CSARRDRGTYEQYF
few	-	TRBV30	TRBJ2-7	TGTGCCTACAAAGGGGGGAACTCCTACGGGCAGTACTTC	CAYKGGNSYGQYF
many	-	TRBV27	TRBJ1-5	TGTGCCAGCAGTTTAGTTTACAGGGATCAGCCCCAGCATTTT	CASSLVYRDQPQHF
many	TRBD1	TRBV11-2	TRBJ1-2	TGTGCCAGCAGCAAGGGACAGTCTAACTATGGCTACACCTTC	CASSKGQSNYGYTF
-	TRBD1	TRBV6-2/TRBV6-3	TRBJ1-5	TGTGCCACCAGTGATGACAGGGAGAGCAATCAGCCCCAGCATTTT	CATSDDRESNQPQHF
few	TRBD1	TRBV20-1	TRBJ1-4	TGCAGTGCTAGAGGCCAGGGGGCCGGGGGCACTAATGAAAAACTGTTTTTT	CSARGQGAGGTNEKLFF
many	-	TRBV12-3/TRBV12-4	TRBJ2-4	TGTGCCAGCCGAGGCCACGCCAGCAGAAACATTCAGTACTTC	CASRGHASRNIQYF
few	TRBD1	TRBV7-9	TRBJ2-1	TGTGCCAGCAGCTTTCTACCCTTTTCCCGGGACAGGGGTAATGAGCAGTTCTTC	CASSFLPFSRDRGNEQFF
many	TRBD2	TRBV12-3/TRBV12-4	TRBJ2-7	TGTGCCAGCAGTTCCTGGACTAGTTCCCCTTACGAGCAGTACTTC	CASSSWTSSPYEQYF
-	TRBD1	TRBV7-2	TRBJ1-5	TGTGCCAGCAGCTTCAACAGGGGGCAACCCCAGCATTTT	CASSFNRGQPQHF
many	TRBD2	TRBV6-1	TRBJ2-7	TGTGCCAGCAGTGAGTCGTGGGGGAGGGCCTACGAGCAGTACTTC	CASSESWGRAYEQYF
few	-	TRBV28	TRBJ1-1	TGTGCCAGCAGTTTTATATGGGGTGAGGCTTTCTTT	CASSFIWGEAFF
many	-	TRBV9	TRBJ2-7	TGTGCCAGCAGCGCAGGGGGGGACCACCTCGGCGAGCAGTACTTC	CASSAGGDHLGEQYF
-	-	TRBV5-1	TRBJ2-5	TGCGCCAGCAGCTTGGGGGGACAAGAGACCCAGCACTTC	CASSLGGQETQHF
many	TRBD2	TRBV10-3	TRBJ2-7	TGTGCCATCAAGCCGGGACTAGCGGGAGGACCAGACGAGCAGTACTTC	CAIKPGLAGGPDEQYF
many	-	TRBV29-1	TRBJ1-1	TGCAGCGTTGGATTGACAGGAGGCACTGAAGCTTTCTTT	CSVGLTGGTEAFF
-	-	TRBV5-1	TRBJ1-1	TGCGCCAGCAGCTTGGTTGAGGGTCGGGGAAGCACTGAAGCTTTCTTT	CASSLVEGRGSTEAFF
-	-	TRBV6-1	TRBJ1-3	TGTGCCAGCAGTGAAGCATGGGGTGTTAAAGGAAACACCATATATTTT	CASSEAWGVKGNTIYF
-	TRBD1	TRBV4-1	TRBJ1-2	TGCGCCAGCAGCCAAGATCTCCTGGGCGCAGGGGGCTATGGCTACACCTTC	CASSQDLLGAGGYGYTF
many	-	TRBV20-1	TRBJ1-4	TGCAGTGCTAGCGAACAGGTTAATGAAAAACTGTTTTTT	CSASEQVNEKLFF
many	TRBD2	TRBV6-1	TRBJ2-7	TGTGCCAGCAGCATTAGCGGGTTCTCCTACGAGCAGTACTTC	CASSISGFSYEQYF
many	TRBD1	TRBV10-3	TRBJ1-5	TGTGCCATCGGACAGGGCGATCAGCCCCAGCATTTT	CAIGQGDQPQHF
few	TRBD1	TRBV3-1	TRBJ2-5	TGTGCCAGCAGCCAAGGGGCAGGGGGCTCCCAAGAGACCCAGTACTTC	CASSQGAGGSQETQYF
many	-	TRBV11-2	TRBJ2-2	TGTGCCAGCAGCCGCGGTATGGCGTCGAGGGAGCTGTTTTTT	CASSRGMASRELFF
many	TRBD2	TRBV27	TRBJ2-1	TGTGCCAGCAGTTTAGGGGGGGTTTTCAATGAGCAGTTCTTC	CASSLGGVFNEQFF
many	TRBD2	TRBV30	TRBJ2-3	TGTGCCTGGAGACTAGCGGGGACCAGGGGGACGCAGTATTTT	CAWRLAGTRGTQYF
few	TRBD1	TRBV29-1	TRBJ1-1	TGCAGCGTCACGACAGGGGTGAGGGTCACTGAAGCTTTCTTT	CSVTTGVRVTEAFF
many	-	TRBV28	TRBJ1-2	TGTGCCACTAGAGCCCAAGCCGGCTATGGCTACACCTTC	CATRAQAGYGYTF
many	-	TRBV6-1	TRBJ2-7	TGTGCCAGCAGTTGGGGGGCCGGGTCCGCGACTTACGAGCAGTACTTC	CASSWGAGSATYEQYF
-	-	TRBV7-9	TRBJ1-1	TGTGCCAGCAGCCCCCACAGGGTAGGTTTCGTAGAAGCTTTCTTT	CASSPHRVGFVEAFF
once	TRBD1	TRBV10-3	TRBJ2-7	TGTGCCATCAACCCAGGACAGGCCGACTACGAGCAGTACTTC	CAINPGQADYEQYF
few	TRBD2	TRBV7-3	TRBJ2-1	TGTGCCAGCAGCACCACCGGGACTAGCTTTAAGAATGAGCAGTTCTTC	CASSTTGTSFKNEQFF
few	-	TRBV4-2	TRBJ2-1	TGTGCCAGCAGCCCCCGACTAGGGGGCTTAAATGAGCAGTTCTTC	CASSPRLGGLNEQFF
-	-	TRBV10-3	TRBJ1-1	TGTGCCATCAGTGGAGGAGAAAACACTGAAGCTTTCTTT	CAISGGENTEAFF